The 18 T cell receptor beta chains in this list originate from one sample, sequenced in a study of T cells in localized non-small cell lung cancer. Assay: immunoSEQ multiplex PCR; the TCRdb copy retains only in-frame clones and omits some. The sample lists roughly 58,000 clones; roughly 80% were seen once. Sequences were derived from PBMCs, sampled before any cancer treatment. All receptors come from a man aged 40 to 70 with stage II lung adenocarcinoma.

V gene TRBV7-2 combines with J gene TRBJ1-5; D is unclear. The CDR3 loop spans 12 amino acids. Germline V gene lookup returns CDR1 SGHTA and CDR2 FQGNSA. Trimming cost V 5 bases and J 8 bases, with 10 bases left between them. Here the CDR3 reads CASSLPGEPQHF. In DNA, the CDR3 is TGTGCCAGCAGCCTCCCGGGAGAGCCCCAGCATTTT.

V gene TRBV7-2 combines with J gene TRBJ2-2; 9 bases map to TRBD1. The CDR3 contains 12 residues. J was trimmed by 14 bases and V by 4 bases; bases with no gene match: 5. CDR1 SGHTA and CDR2 FQGNSA come from the germline V gene. The CDR3 reads CASSYRDRALFF. CDR3 in DNA: TGTGCCAGCAGCTACCGGGACAGGGCTCTGTTTTTT.

The chain is built from TRBV9 and TRBJ2-3; TRBD2 is a possible D gene (7 bases). This CDR3 is built from 14 residues. CDR1 is SGDLS, CDR2 YYNGEE, per germline. Trimming pared 0 bases from V and 6 bases from J, leaving 11 bases between. CDR3 sequence reads: CASSVAGGRDTQYF. In DNA form, the CDR3 reads TGTGCCAGCAGCGTAGCGGGGGGCAGGGATACGCAGTATTTT. Filled out from reference TRBV9 and TRBJ2-3, the complete variable domain reads DSGVTQTPKHLITATGQRVTLRCSPRSGDLSVYWYQQSLDQGLQFLIQYYNGEERAKGNILERFSAQQFPDLHSELNLSSLELGDSALYFCASSVAGGRDTQYFGPGTRLTVL.

CDR3 residues: CASSQGQGSNQPQHF. CDR3 DNA: TGTGCCAGCAGCCAAGGGCAGGGGAGCAATCAGCCCCAGCATTTT. This chain links TRBV9 with TRBJ1-5; possible D gene TRBD1, 6 bases. This CDR3 has 15 amino acids. V lost 4 bases and J 1 base, leaving 12 bases between the germline ends. The germline CDR1 and CDR2 sequences are SGDLS and YYNGEE.

The chain is built from TRBV5-8 and TRBJ2-1; TRBD1 agrees at 8 bases. This CDR3 is built from 15 residues. After removal of 4 bases from V and 1 base from J, the junction contained 4 bases not matched to a gene. The V gene's germline CDR1 is SGHTS and CDR2 YDEGEE. CDR3 DNA sequence: TGTGCCAGCAGCACCGGGACAGGATCCTACAATGAGCAGTTCTTC. The encoded protein is CASSTGTGSYNEQFF.

The chain has TRBV30 and TRBJ2-7; D might be TRBD1 (5 bases). Germline CDR1 is GTSNPN and CDR2 is SVGIG (reference sequence). The CDR3 loop spans 13 amino acids. V shed 0 bases and J shed 5 bases, with 11 bases lying between them. CDR3 amino acids: CAWSVLRVNEQYF. For the CDR3, the DNA is TGTGCCTGGAGTGTACTCAGGGTAAACGAGCAGTACTTC. The full variable domain, with the rest looked up from reference TRBV30 and TRBJ2-7, is SQTIHQWPATLVQPVGSPLSLECTVEGTSNPNLYWYRQAAGRGLQLLFYSVGIGQISSEVPQNLSASRPQDRQFILSSKKLLLSDSGFYLCAWSVLRVNEQYFGPGTRLTVT.

The J gene is TRBJ2-5, the V gene TRBV19, with D maybe TRBD2 (6 bases). Germline values: CDR1 LNHDA, CDR2 SQIVND (reference sequence). The V end was cut by 10 bases, the J end by 5 bases, with 17 bases between. This CDR3 is 13 amino acids long. The chain's CDR3 is CATNTAGRETQYF. The CDR3, as DNA: TGTGCCACCAACACAGCAGGGAGGGAGACCCAGTACTTC.

V and J are TRBV7-8 and TRBJ1-1; D possibly corresponds to TRBD1 (6 bases). The CDR3 has 14 amino acids. Germline V CDR1 and CDR2: SGHVS, FQNEAQ. With 1 base removed from V and 4 bases from J, the gap between germline ends came to 10 bases. The DNA for the CDR3 is TGTGCCAGCAGCTTAGTAGGAGGGGGCACTGAAGCTTTCTTT. It yields the protein CASSLVGGGTEAFF. Combining the CDR3 with reference TRBV7-8 and TRBJ1-1 gives the whole variable domain GAGVSQSPRYKVAKRGQDVALRCDPISGHVSLFWYQQALGQGPEFLTYFQNEAQLDKSGLPSDRFFAERPEGSVSTLKIQRTQQEDSAVYLCASSLVGGGTEAFFGQGTRLTVV.

The V gene is TRBV7-2, the J gene TRBJ2-1, with TRBD2 identical over 10 bases. Trimming cost V 1 base and J 5 bases; bases outside gene matches: 2. The CDR3 has 15 residues. The germline CDR1 and CDR2 sequences are SGHTA and FQGNSA. The CDR3 spells CASSLGLAGHNEQFF. Here the CDR3 DNA reads TGTGCCAGCAGCTTAGGACTAGCGGGTCACAATGAGCAGTTCTTC.

This chain links TRBV2 with TRBJ1-4; D perhaps matches TRBD1 (5 bases). Germline V gives CDR1 SNHLY, CDR2 FYNNEI. The CDR3 is 15 amino acids. The V end was cut by 8 bases, the J end by 7 bases, with 20 bases between. CDR3 coding DNA: TGTGCCAGCCGGATAAACGGGGCAATGGTTGAAAAACTGTTTTTT. Protein: CASRINGAMVEKLFF.

CDR3: CASSPGLVPNNEQFF. The CDR3 DNA reads TGCGCCAGCAGCCCGGGACTAGTCCCTAACAATGAGCAGTTCTTC. The chain couples TRBV5-1 to TRBJ2-1; TRBD2 matches at 8 bases. J lost 5 bases, V lost 4 bases, and 8 bases had no gene match. The CDR3 spans 15 residues. The germline CDR1 and CDR2 sequences are SGHRS and YFSETQ.

The chain employs TRBV11-2 and TRBJ1-1, with D hard to call. Trimming pared 2 bases from V and 0 bases from J, leaving 19 bases between. Germline CDR1 reads SGHAT; CDR2 reads FQNNGV. The CDR3 has 18 residues. The CDR3 protein is CASSLWAQGNAMNTEAFF. CDR3 DNA sequence: TGTGCCAGCAGCTTATGGGCCCAAGGGAATGCGATGAACACTGAAGCTTTCTTT.

Details on this clone: One end of the junction is discordant with germline, which a read error may explain. This chain joins TRBV7-7 and TRBJ1-4; tentatively, D is TRBD1 (5 bases). CDR1 is SSHAT and CDR2 is FNYEAQ in the germline V gene (reference sequence). This CDR3 is built from 14 residues. The CDR3 loop reads CASSSGTPGEKLFF. The CDR3 DNA reads TGTGCTAGCAGCTCCGGGACCCCGGGTGAAAAACTGTTTTTT.

V and J are TRBV15 and TRBJ1-1; no clear D gene. This CDR3 is built from 13 residues. V lost 0 bases to trimming and J lost 9 bases, with 11 bases between them. CDR1 is LNHNV and CDR2 is YYDKDF in the germline V gene (reference sequence). CDR3 amino acids: CATSRDDYPQAFF. The CDR3 DNA reads TGTGCCACCAGCAGAGACGATTATCCCCAAGCTTTCTTT.

The chain has TRBV18 and TRBJ1-1; 10 nucleotides line up with TRBD1. The CDR3 sequence is 15 residues long. Germline loops: CDR1 KGHSH, CDR2 LQKENI. The trim removed 5 bases at V and 2 bases at J, leaving 5 bases unmatched. The CDR3 nucleotides are TGTGCCAGCTCAAGCGGACAGGGGGACAACACTGAAGCTTTCTTT. Residues: CASSSGQGDNTEAFF.

This chain connects TRBV15 to TRBJ1-1; D remains ambiguous. Trimming shortened V by 7 bases and J by 0 bases, and 18 bases separated the two germline ends. The CDR3 has 16 residues. The V gene's germline CDR1 is LNHNV and CDR2 YYDKDF (reference sequence). The CDR3, as DNA: TGTGCCACCACCGCGAACCACGTAACCATGAACACTGAAGCTTTCTTT. Its translation is CATTANHVTMNTEAFF.

The V and J genes are TRBV19 and TRBJ1-2; unclear D gene. This CDR3 is 13 amino acids long. Germline lookup yields CDR1 LNHDA and CDR2 SQIVND (reference sequence). V lost 5 bases, J lost 1 base, and 8 bases lay in between. CDR3 sequence: CASSFGVNYGYTF. The CDR3 DNA follows: TGTGCCAGTAGTTTCGGGGTTAACTATGGCTACACCTTC.

This clone was seen at least ten times. The chain is built from TRBV5-4 and TRBJ1-1, with D maybe TRBD1 (5 bases). Germline V CDR1 and CDR2: SGHNT, YYREEE (reference sequence). V was cut by 4 bases and J by 3 bases, with 19 bases left in between. The CDR3 has 16 amino acids. In nucleotides, the CDR3 is TGTGCCAGCAGCCCTTGGTTGAGCAAAGGGGACACTGAAGCTTTCTTT. Its protein is CASSPWLSKGDTEAFF.